This TCR beta chain was documented in a study of lymphopenia after photon versus proton radiotherapy. Using immunoSEQ multiplex PCR, the repertoire was profiled, and TCRdb retains in-frame clones only, with some absent. The sample holds some 55,000 clones; around 87% are singletons and the top ten take approximately 2.4%. Germline loops: CDR1 SGHTA, CDR2 FQGNSA. V was pared by 5 bases and J by 3 bases, with 11 bases between. The CDR3 runs to 13 residues. The TCR was taken from a man aged 35-49 years with gastric cancer. The chain carries TRBV7-2 and TRBJ2-7; D uncertain. This specimen was peripheral blood, taken from a patient treated with photon-based radiotherapy. This chain's CDR3 is CASSLSRNYEQYF. The CDR3, as DNA: TGTGCCAGCAGCCTCTCTCGCAACTACGAGCAGTACTTC.